Below are 27 T cell receptor beta chains sequenced from a single sample in a study of blood T cell repertoires in COVID-19. The data were produced by immunoSEQ multiplex PCR, yet TCRdb's version contains in-frame clones alone and is incomplete. The sample lists about 110,000 clones; roughly nine tenths were seen once. Input material: peripheral blood. The receptor set was obtained from a woman aged 80 or over with acute or convalescent COVID-19.

The chain employs TRBV15 and TRBJ2-7, with a weak D call TRBD2 (5 bases). CDR1 is LNHNV, CDR2 YYDKDF, per germline (reference sequence). V was shortened by 4 bases and J by 6 bases, with 13 bases between the two germline ends. This CDR3 comprises 13 residues. CDR3 sequence: CATSNARGLEQYF. The DNA for the CDR3 is TGTGCCACCAGCAACGCGCGAGGACTCGAGCAGTACTTC.

The chain couples TRBV10-1 to TRBJ1-1; D gene uncertain. The CDR3 totals 14 residues. Germline values: CDR1 WNHNN, CDR2 SYGVQD (reference sequence). Trimming left V 0 bases short and J 1 base short, with 6 bases between. CDR3 nucleotide sequence: TGCGCCAGCAGTGAGTCGATGAGGAACACTGAAGCTTTCTTT. Protein: CASSESMRNTEAFF.

The gene calls are TRBV2 and TRBJ1-2; 7 positions match TRBD1. Germline trimming cut 8 bases from V and 6 bases from J; bases unmatched to any gene: 9. Germline lookup yields CDR1 SNHLY and CDR2 FYNNEI. The CDR3 has 13 residues. The CDR3 spells CASGTDRDNGYTF. The CDR3 region has the DNA TGTGCCAGCGGTACCGACAGGGACAATGGCTACACCTTC. Combining the CDR3 with reference TRBV2 and TRBJ1-2 gives the whole variable domain EPEVTQTPSHQVTQMGQEVILRCVPISNHLYFYWYRQILGQKVEFLVSFYNNEISEKSEIFDDQFSVERPDGSNFTLKIRSTKLEDSAMYFCASGTDRDNGYTFGSGTRLTVV.

Worth noting for this clone: Other nucleotide sequences from this sample produce the same CDR3. This chain connects TRBV28 to TRBJ1-2, with D unclear. The V end lost 2 bases, the J end lost 8 bases, and 6 bases lay between the germline ends. The length of the CDR3 is 11 residues. Germline-derived CDR1 and CDR2 are MDHEN and SYDVKM. The CDR3: CASSLGRGYTF. In DNA form, the CDR3 reads TGTGCCAGCAGTTTAGGCAGGGGCTACACCTTC.

This chain uses TRBV2 with TRBJ2-7; perhaps TRBD1 as D (6 bases). V was pared by 10 bases and J by 0 bases, with 25 bases between. Germline V gene lookup returns CDR1 SNHLY and CDR2 FYNNEI. The CDR3 is made up of 17 amino acids. CDR3 residues: CANPRTLPTGSSYEQYF. CDR3 in DNA: TGTGCCAACCCTAGGACCTTACCGACAGGAAGCTCCTACGAGCAGTACTTC. Full variable domain (outside the CDR3, taken from reference TRBV2 and TRBJ2-7): EPEVTQTPSHQVTQMGQEVILRCVPISNHLYFYWYRQILGQKVEFLVSFYNNEISEKSEIFDDQFSVERPDGSNFTLKIRSTKLEDSAMYFCANPRTLPTGSSYEQYFGPGTRLTVT.

The genes are TRBV28 and TRBJ1-4, with unresolved D. The CDR3 is 15 residues long. Trimming took 5 bases from V and 5 from J, leaving 15 bases between them. The V gene's germline CDR1 is MDHEN and CDR2 SYDVKM. As DNA, the CDR3 is TGTGCCAGCAGTCCCGCGGGAGGGTACAATGAAAAACTGTTTTTT. Translating it yields CASSPAGGYNEKLFF.

The chain has TRBV3-1 (or the pseudogene TRBV3-2) and TRBJ2-3; no clear D gene. The germline V gene has CDR1 LGHDT and CDR2 YNNKEL (reference sequence). V lost 0 bases, J lost 11 bases, and 9 bases lay in between. The CDR3 sequence is 12 residues long. For the CDR3, the DNA is TGTGCCAGCAGCCAAGAGGCCGCCCGGCAGTATTTT. It encodes CASSQEAARQYF.

V gene TRBV19 combines with J gene TRBJ1-2; no definite D call. V gave up 11 bases and J gave up 3 bases, with 7 bases separating them. The CDR3 extends over 10 amino acids. Per germline, CDR1 LNHDA and CDR2 SQIVND (reference sequence). CDR3 protein: CAAGDYGYTF. CDR3 DNA sequence: TGTGCCGCCGGGGACTATGGCTACACCTTC.

This clone came up once. This chain links TRBV6-5 with TRBJ1-3; D might be TRBD1 (5 bases). Trimming removed 7 bases from V and 2 bases from J, with 9 bases in between. The length of the CDR3 is 13 residues. Germline V lookup: CDR1 MNHEY, CDR2 SVGAGI. CDR3 amino acids: CASTWGTGNTIYF. CDR3 sequence (DNA): TGTGCCAGCACATGGGGCACTGGAAACACCATATATTTT.

This clone was recorded once. V gene TRBV7-2 combines with J gene TRBJ1-6; D is unclear. Trimming shortened V by 7 bases and J by 7 bases, and 14 bases separated the two germline ends. The CDR3 runs to 14 residues. The germline gives CDR1 SGHTA, CDR2 FQGNSA. In DNA, the CDR3 is TGTGCCAGCACGATCATGAATGGCAATTCACCCCTCCACTTT. The encoded protein is CASTIMNGNSPLHF.

As concerns this clone: Other DNA sequences of this sample code for an identical CDR3. The chain is built from TRBV7-2 and TRBJ2-1; D possibly corresponds to TRBD1 (6 bases). The CDR3 covers 15 residues. Trimming cost V 0 bases and J 2 bases, with 8 bases left between them. Germline V gene data show CDR1 as SGHTA and CDR2 as FQGNSA. The CDR3 DNA reads TGTGCCAGCAGCTTAGCGGGGGCAACCTACAATGAGCAGTTCTTC. Translating it yields CASSLAGATYNEQFF.

This chain joins TRBV6-6 and TRBJ1-1; a possible D gene is TRBD1 (6 bases). The CDR3 runs 13 residues. Trimming removed 4 bases from V and 4 bases from J, with 10 bases in between. Germline CDR1 is MNHNY and CDR2 is SVGAGI (reference sequence). The CDR3 DNA follows: TGTGCCAGCAGTTCGGGGGGGCTCACTGAAGCTTTCTTT. Protein sequence: CASSSGGLTEAFF.

V is TRBV24-1 and J is TRBJ2-2; D may be TRBD1 (6 bases). Germline V lookup: CDR1 KGHDR, CDR2 SFDVKD. There are 14 residues in the CDR3. Trimming took off 5 bases at V and 5 bases at J, with 11 bases between the two ends. The CDR3 DNA reads as TGTGCCACCAGTGTTAGAGGGGGAACCGGGGAGCTGTTTTTT. Its translation is CATSVRGGTGELFF.

The rearrangement links TRBV6-5 to TRBJ2-7; perhaps TRBD2 as D (5 bases). The V end was cut by 8 bases, the J end by 0 bases, with 14 bases between. This CDR3 contains 14 residues. The V gene's germline CDR1 is MNHEY and CDR2 SVGAGI. The CDR3 DNA reads as TGTGCCAGCCAAATAGTGGGGAGCTCCTACGAGCAGTACTTC. Translation: CASQIVGSSYEQYF.

This chain links TRBV11-2 with TRBJ2-2, with a possible D match to TRBD1 (5 bases). V was pared by 7 bases and J by 3 bases, with 15 bases between. This CDR3 region has 15 residues. Germline values: CDR1 SGHAT, CDR2 FQNNGV. The CDR3 DNA sequence: TGTGCCAGCACCACCTCTAGGGGTTACACCGGGGAGCTGTTTTTT. It encodes CASTTSRGYTGELFF.

The rearrangement links TRBV10-3 to TRBJ2-1; tentatively, D is TRBD1 (6 bases). V was trimmed by 3 bases and J by 1 base, leaving 10 bases between them. The CDR3 totals 15 residues. CDR1 and CDR2 from the germline V gene are ENHRY and SYGVKD. The CDR3: CAISDPGESYNEQFF. DNA of the CDR3: TGTGCCATCAGTGATCCAGGGGAATCCTACAATGAGCAGTTCTTC.

This chain joins TRBV2 and TRBJ2-7, with 11 bases fitting TRBD2. V shed 2 bases, J shed 4 bases, and the junction held 13 bases outside the gene matches. This CDR3 comprises 18 residues. CDR1 and CDR2 (germline): SNHLY, FYNNEI. The CDR3 DNA sequence: TGTGCCAGCAGTGAATTTTCTAGCGGGGGGCCCACGTTGTACGAGCAGTACTTC. It translates to CASSEFSSGGPTLYEQYF.

This clone was detected a few times. The chain combines TRBV9 with TRBJ2-3; TRBD1 matches 7 bases. Germline CDR1 SGDLS, CDR2 YYNGEE. The CDR3 is 13 residues long. V gave up 3 bases and J gave up 4 bases; unmatched junction bases: 2. The CDR3 region has the DNA TGTGCCAGCAGCGCTACAGGGGCAGATACGCAGTATTTT. This translates into CASSATGADTQYF.

The CDR3 DNA reads as TGCGCCAGCTGGAATCTTGAGGTATCCGGGACAGCTAACACCGGGGAGCTGTTTTTT. Translation gives CASWNLEVSGTANTGELFF. The chain carries TRBV10-2 and TRBJ2-2, with 7 bases that match TRBD1. V gave up 8 bases and J gave up 2 bases; unmatched junction bases: 20. CDR3 length: 19 residues. Germline V gives CDR1 WSHSY, CDR2 SAAADI.

The chain links TRBV5-1 to TRBJ2-1, with D possibly TRBD1 on 6 matching bases. V shed 3 bases and J shed 7 bases, with 11 bases lying between them. This CDR3 is 13 amino acids long. Germline CDR1 and CDR2: SGHRS and YFSETQ. CDR3 DNA sequence: TGCGCCAGCAGCTCCCTACAGGGAAATGAGCAGTTCTTC. The encoded protein is CASSSLQGNEQFF.

The rearrangement joins TRBV19 to TRBJ2-7, with 7 bases matching TRBD1. CDR3 length: 13 amino acids. CDR1 and CDR2 from the germline V gene are LNHDA and SQIVND (reference sequence). Trimming took 5 bases from V and 1 from J; bases not matched to a gene: 2. CDR3 nucleotide sequence: TGTGCCAGTAGTGAACAGGGGTCCTACGAGCAGTACTTC. Amino acid sequence: CASSEQGSYEQYF.

The chain carries TRBV4-2 and TRBJ2-3, with TRBD2 identical over 13 bases. Germline-derived CDR1 and CDR2 are LGHNA and YNFKEQ. This CDR3 contains 17 residues. V lost 0 bases and J lost 5; bases outside the gene matches: 5. The CDR3 bases are TGTGCCAGCAGCCAAGATTTACTAGCGGGGGGGCAAGATACGCAGTATTTT. Its protein product is CASSQDLLAGGQDTQYF.

The chain couples TRBV15 to TRBJ1-6, with 7 bases identical to TRBD1. There are 18 residues in the CDR3. V lost 1 base, J lost 8 bases, and 14 bases stayed unmatched. CDR1 and CDR2 (germline): LNHNV, YYDKDF (reference sequence). CDR3: CATSRAGAGVGGHSPLHF. In DNA, the CDR3 is TGTGCCACCAGCAGAGCAGGGGCCGGCGTAGGGGGCCATTCACCCCTCCACTTT.

The chain uses TRBV5-6 and TRBJ2-5; 7 positions match TRBD2. With 4 bases clipped from V and 5 bases from J, the junction kept 20 bases outside the gene matches. Germline CDR1 SGHDT, CDR2 YYEEEE. The CDR3 contains 18 residues. In DNA form, the CDR3 reads TGTGCCAGCAGCCAAAGTCGCCTAACGAGCGGGGTGTGGGAGACCCAGTACTTC. Translation: CASSQSRLTSGVWETQYF. Complete variable domain (other parts from reference TRBV5-6 and TRBJ2-5): DAGVTQSPTHLIKTRGQQVTLRCSPKSGHDTVSWYQQALGQGPQFIFQYYEEEERQRGNFPDRFSGHQFPNYSSELNVNALLLGDSALYLCASSQSRLTSGVWETQYFGPGTRLLVL.

The J gene is TRBJ1-4, the V gene TRBV7-2; 9 bases are shared with TRBD1. V trimming: 8 bases; J trimming: 5 bases; junction bases outside the gene matches: 3. There are 13 residues in the CDR3. Germline V gene data show CDR1 as SGHTA and CDR2 as FQGNSA. CDR3 DNA sequence: TGTGCCAGCGGGACAGGGTTGAATGAAAAACTGTTTTTT. Translating gives CASGTGLNEKLFF.

The CDR3 sequence: CSARMTGGRPEAFF. In DNA, the CDR3 is TGCAGCGCCAGGATGACAGGGGGCCGGCCTGAAGCTTTCTTT. The chain couples TRBV29-1 to TRBJ1-1, with 10 bases identical to TRBD1. In germline, CDR1 is SQVTM, CDR2 ANQGSEA. Trimming took 7 bases from V and 6 from J; bases not matched to a gene: 11. The CDR3 contains 14 residues.

This sequence joins TRBV6-6 and TRBJ1-4; TRBD1 matches at 7 bases. The V and J ends lost 0 bases and 3 bases, in that order; junction bases with no gene match: 1. The CDR3 extends over 15 amino acids. Germline V CDR1 and CDR2: MNHNY, SVGAGI (reference sequence). CDR3 sequence reads: CASSYSGTANEKLFF. The CDR3 DNA is TGTGCCAGCAGTTACTCCGGGACAGCTAATGAAAAACTGTTTTTT.